This paragraph reports one T cell receptor (beta chain). What it binds is not known. The entry originates in a study of T-cell memory formation after mild COVID-19. Study details: In these data, TCR clusters were largely donor specific.

Each CDR3 protein is one row after TCRdb ran MiXCR on the 5' RACE reads. The sample includes hundreds of thousands of distinct CDR3 sequences, roughly a fifth seen only once; the top ten take about 8.4%. Study findings and constraints: Whether day 37 second-wave clones are SARS-CoV-2-specific was not confirmed. The main location of contracting CD4+ clones was CM and EM, and that of contracting CD8+ clones was EMRA. Clones shrinking from day 15 to 85 showed even CD4/CD8 mixes; later expanders tilted CD4+.

This CDR3 is 14 amino acids long. CDR1 ENHRY and CDR2 SYGVKD come from the germline V gene. V lost 0 bases, J lost 12 bases, and 17 bases lay in between. The chain has TRBV10-3 and TRBJ1-2; no clear D gene. This clonotype was sampled from an adult woman who had mild COVID-19 (a few samples of this study predate the infection). Cell type and time point are not known. Sequenced input: PBMCs or a T cell subset sorted from them (not recorded which). CDR3 region: CAISESTPREVNTF. The CDR3 DNA follows: TGTGCCATCAGTGAGTCGACTCCGAGGGAGGTAAACACCTTC.